The text below deals with one T cell receptor (beta chain). What it binds is unknown. CDR1 and CDR2 (germline): SGHRS, YFSETQ. The CDR3 sequence is 17 residues long. This entry is derived from a study of T cells expressing NK-cell markers. Study results and caveats: In a handful of donors, dominant NKG2C+ clonotypes were about 1.0-7.5% of CD8+ T cells.

TCRdb reprocessed the 5' RACE reads and keeps a single row for each CDR3 protein, giving no DNA. Here the sample table reports about 150,000 distinct CDR3 sequences. This sequence was found in a woman aged 45-65 years in good health. The chain links TRBV5-1 to TRBJ2-3; without DNA, the TCRdb call of TRBD2 cannot be checked. The sample consisted of blood T cells: a sorted CD56 or NKG2C T cell subset, CD4+ or CD8+ T cells, or bulk PBMC T cells (not recorded which). CDR3 protein: CASSSLPGLAGGDTQYF. Variable domain in full (rest from reference TRBV5-1 and TRBJ2-3): KAGVTQTPRYLIKTRGQQVTLSCSPISGHRSVSWYQQTPGQGLQFLFEYFSETQRNKGNFPGRFSGRQFSNSRSEMNVSTLELGDSALYLCASSSLPGLAGGDTQYFGPGTRLTVL.